The sequence of this T cell receptor beta chain was determined in a study of Ad26.COV2.S vaccination and SARS-CoV-2 variants. As for the study in general: By the intramuscular route, Ad26.COV2.S was given once, or twice 56 days apart. Study findings and constraints: Reportedly, after vaccination the spike-specific CD8+ and CD4+ T cell responses displayed substantial breadth.

Generated by immunoSEQ multiplex PCR, the TCRdb table keeps only in-frame clones and is missing some. The sample records over 400,000 clones, around 93% being singletons. The V end lost 9 bases, the J end lost 2 bases, and 10 bases lay between the germline ends. Germline CDR1 is LNHDA and CDR2 is SQIVND (reference sequence). The CDR3 runs 12 residues. Worth noting for this clone: Its target is unknown.

Regarding treatment: some 20 received Ad26.COV2.S at low or high dose, single or two shots; about 5 received placebo; per-sample allocation not given. Specimens were obtained on day 63 following the first vaccine or placebo injection. An adult aged 18-55 years in Boston served as the donor. The receptor's source is a person between 18 and 65 years old who received the Ad26.COV2.S COVID-19 vaccine or a placebo. Here the sequenced sample was peripheral blood, taken in a trial of Ad26.COV2.S vaccine versus placebo. The chain uses TRBV19 and TRBJ1-2; a possible D gene is TRBD1 (6 bases). The CDR3 loop is CARAGANYGYTF. The CDR3 DNA follows: TGTGCCAGGGCGGGGGCCAACTATGGCTACACCTTC.